What follows are 9 T cell receptor beta chains derived from one specimen sequenced in a study of blood T cell repertoires in COVID-19. TCRdb keeps only in-frame clones here, not all; method: immunoSEQ multiplex PCR. The sample holds about 240,000 clones, approximately 90% seen once. Material for sequencing was PBMCs or T cells enriched from blood (not recorded which). These receptors originate from a man in his forties who had recovered from COVID-19.

This clone appeared a few times. The chain couples TRBV7-3 to TRBJ2-1; D gene ambiguous. V lost 3 bases and J lost 5, with 8 bases in between. The CDR3 consists of 13 residues. CDR1 SGHTA and CDR2 FQGTGA come from the germline V gene. The CDR3 loop is CASSFQVNNEQFF. In DNA, the CDR3 is TGTGCCAGCAGCTTCCAGGTTAACAATGAGCAGTTCTTC.

The chain has TRBV7-9 and TRBJ1-5; tentatively, D is TRBD1 (6 bases). Germline CDR1 is SEHNR and CDR2 is FQNEAQ (reference sequence). The CDR3 runs 14 residues. The V end lost 5 bases, the J end lost 3 bases, and 11 bases lay between the germline ends. The CDR3 loop reads CASSQDRNNQPQHF. The CDR3 DNA follows: TGTGCCAGCAGCCAAGACAGGAACAATCAGCCCCAGCATTTT. Full variable domain (rest looked up from reference TRBV7-9 and TRBJ1-5): DTGVSQNPRHKITKRGQNVTFRCDPISEHNRLYWYRQTLGQGPEFLTYFQNEAQLEKSRLLSDRFSAERPKGSFSTLEIQRTEQGDSAMYLCASSQDRNNQPQHFGDGTRLSIL.

The chain is built from TRBV29-1 and TRBJ1-1; TRBD1 agrees at 8 bases. The germline gives CDR1 SQVTM, CDR2 ANQGSEA. V was clipped by 4 bases and J by 4 bases; unmatched bases: 23. The CDR3 runs to 19 residues. CDR3 DNA: TGCAGCGTTGCGAAATATCTGGACAGGGCGGAATCAGGGGGCACTGAAGCTTTCTTT. It specifies CSVAKYLDRAESGGTEAFF. Full variable domain (outside the CDR3, taken from reference TRBV29-1 and TRBJ1-1): SAVISQKPSRDICQRGTSLTIQCQVDSQVTMMFWYRQQPGQSLTLIATANQGSEATYESGFVIDKFPISRPNLTFSTLTVSNMSPEDSSIYLCSVAKYLDRAESGGTEAFFGQGTRLTVV.

The chain combines TRBV19 with TRBJ2-1; 15 nucleotides line up with TRBD2. Per germline, CDR1 LNHDA and CDR2 SQIVND (reference sequence). The CDR3 length is 19 residues. The V segment lost 5 bases and the J segment 8 bases; nucleotides outside the gene matches: 16. The CDR3 nucleotides read TGTGCCAGTAGTCCACTCGGGAGGACTAGCGGGAGGGCGGTGCATGAGCAGTTCTTC. Protein sequence: CASSPLGRTSGRAVHEQFF.

The CDR3 region is CASSPTSVNTGELFF. CDR3 in DNA: TGTGCCAGCAGTCCTACTAGCGTCAACACCGGGGAGCTGTTTTTT. The rearrangement uses TRBV6-5 and TRBJ2-2; 7 bases are shared with TRBD2. Looked up from germline, CDR1 is MNHEY and CDR2 is SVGAGI. V was pared by 5 bases and J by 2 bases, with 5 bases of the junction left unmatched. This CDR3 contains 15 residues.

A few counts support this clone. In DNA form, the CDR3 reads TGTGCCAGCAGCCAAGATCTCGTTCTCCGGGACAGGGGAAATTATAGCAATCAGCCCCAGCATTTT. Translating gives CASSQDLVLRDRGNYSNQPQHF. The chain links TRBV3-1 (or the pseudogene TRBV3-2) to TRBJ1-5; 10 bases fit TRBD1. The CDR3 has 22 residues. Per the germline V gene, CDR1 is LGHDT and CDR2 is YNNKEL (reference sequence). Trimming removed 0 bases from V and 0 bases from J; junction bases left unmatched: 17.

V usage is TRBV2 and J usage is TRBJ2-5; tentatively, D is TRBD2 (5 bases). The CDR3 is 11 residues long. Trimming left V 6 bases short and J 7 bases short, with 9 bases between. Germline V gene sequence: CDR1 SNHLY, CDR2 FYNNEI. The CDR3 nucleotides read TGTGCCAGCAGCGGGGAGTGGACCCAGTACTTC. Translated: CASSGEWTQYF.

This chain connects TRBV6-5 to TRBJ2-3, with 8 bases fitting TRBD2. CDR1 and CDR2 (germline): MNHEY, SVGAGI. Losses at the gene ends were 5 bases for V and 0 bases for J; bases not matched to a gene: 4. The CDR3 sequence is 15 residues long. The CDR3 DNA follows: TGTGCCAGCAGTCCCCCGGGGGGGAGCACAGATACGCAGTATTTT. This encodes CASSPPGGSTDTQYF.

This clone was detected once. This chain connects TRBV4-1 to TRBJ1-2, with D possibly TRBD1 on 5 matching bases. CDR1 is MGHRA, CDR2 YSYEKL, per germline. V lost 2 bases and J 3 bases, leaving 10 bases between the germline ends. The length of the CDR3 is 14 residues. The CDR3 nucleotides are TGCGCCAGCAGCCAATTGGACAACTACTATGGCTACACCTTC. It is translated as CASSQLDNYYGYTF.